This TCR beta chain was identified in a study of CD8+CD57+ T cells in acquired aplastic anemia. Study-level background: Recorded DNA amounts for sorted CD4+ and CD8+ cells had an average of around 3 ug. Healthy CD8+ samples averaged roughly 9.9 million reads. Overall study results and limits: The same twenty-nine CD8+ CDR3 sequences occurred in patients and in controls. No significant difference in CD8+ Simpson's diversity was found between patients and controls.

Profiles of TCR beta VDJ and CDR3 were generated from a genomic DNA template. TCRdb recomputed calls from the reads with MiXCR, one row per CDR3 protein. The sample yields about 110,000 distinct CDR3 sequences, under 60% seen once. The sample holds many counts of this clonotype. Its target is unknown. Germline V gene lookup returns CDR1 LGHNA and CDR2 YSLEER. With 3 bases removed from V and 4 bases from J, the gap between germline ends came to 6 bases. CDR3 length equals 12 residues. This chain uses TRBV4-3 with TRBJ1-2; D is uncertain. The origin of this receptor is a human donor in good health, serving as a control. The material sequenced was sorted CD4+, CD8+, or CD8+CD57+ T cells (not recorded which) from PBMCs. The CDR3 DNA sequence: TGCGCCAGCAGCCACGGTAGCTATGGCTACACCTTC. Protein: CASSHGSYGYTF.